This TCR beta chain was profiled in a study of cytomegalovirus exposure and HLA in healthy donors. PCR primers comprised 60 Vbeta and 13 Jbeta primers. Only in-frame clones appear in the TCRdb table, and some are missing; sequencing was by immunoSEQ multiplex PCR. The data contain 250,000 to 300,000 clones, around four fifths of them singletons. Points from the study as a whole: The number of N-insertions in an Asian-associated ancestry cluster was reportedly below the roughly 660-donor mean in a later analysis.

A note on this clone: No antigen is known for it.

Per the germline V gene, CDR1 is SGHAT and CDR2 is FQNNGV. Unmatched junction bases numbered 7, after V lost 0 bases and J lost 4 bases. The CDR3 extends over 16 amino acids. The specimen was PBMCs. V is TRBV11-2 and J is TRBJ2-5; 8 nucleotides align to TRBD1. This TCR was sampled from a woman between 40 and 55 years old in good health and CMV-seropositive. The CDR3 here is CASSLDRPGGVETQYF. The CDR3 nucleotides are TGTGCCAGCAGCTTAGATCGCCCAGGGGGCGTAGAGACCCAGTACTTC.